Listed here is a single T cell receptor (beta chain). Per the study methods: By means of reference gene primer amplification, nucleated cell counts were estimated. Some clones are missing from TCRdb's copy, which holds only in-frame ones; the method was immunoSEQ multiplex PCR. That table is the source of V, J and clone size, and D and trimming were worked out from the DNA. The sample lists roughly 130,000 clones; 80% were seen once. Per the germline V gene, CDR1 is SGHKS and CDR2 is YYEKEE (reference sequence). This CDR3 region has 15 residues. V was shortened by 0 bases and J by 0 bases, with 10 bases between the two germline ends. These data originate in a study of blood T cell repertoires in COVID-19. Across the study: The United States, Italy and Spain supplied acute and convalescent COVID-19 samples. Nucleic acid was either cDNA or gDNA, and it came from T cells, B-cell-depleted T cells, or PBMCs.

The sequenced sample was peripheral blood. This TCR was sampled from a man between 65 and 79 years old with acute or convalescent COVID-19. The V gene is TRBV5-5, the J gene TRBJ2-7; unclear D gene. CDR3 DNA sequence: TGTGCCAGCAGCTTGGTCGGCGGCTCCTCCTACGAGCAGTACTTC. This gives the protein CASSLVGGSSYEQYF.